This TCR beta chain comes out of a study of cytomegalovirus exposure and HLA in healthy donors. Profiling relied on immunoSEQ multiplex PCR, and the TCRdb table lists in-frame clones only, not all of them. In the table there are fewer than 95,000 clones, about 95% of which are singletons. Overall study findings and caveats: There were a few CMV-associated chains whose specificity for CMV antigens was confirmed in vitro.

A note on this clone: What it recognizes is unknown.

This CDR3 region has 15 residues. Between the trimmed V and J ends, which lost 1 base and 9 bases, there was a span of 16 bases. The germline V gene has CDR1 SGHTA and CDR2 FQGNSA. This clonotype was obtained from a woman younger than 30 in good health and CMV-seronegative. The chain uses TRBV7-2 and TRBJ2-1, with D possibly being TRBD2 (6 bases). Sequenced sample: PBMCs. The CDR3 loop reads CASSLGRASTSEQFF. The CDR3 DNA is TGTGCCAGCAGCTTAGGGAGGGCTAGTACAAGTGAGCAGTTCTTC.